The 18 T cell receptor beta chains given below trace back to one sample, sequenced in a study of PD-L1 blockade in urothelial cancer. Sequencing was performed with immunoSEQ multiplex PCR; in TCRdb, only in-frame clones are kept and a portion is missing. The table shows some 35,000 clones, with 70% to 85% occurring only once. The sample here was PBMCs, taken around atezolizumab (anti-PD-L1) treatment. The receptors stem from a man aged 55 to 69 with urothelial cancer.

The rearrangement links TRBV19 to TRBJ1-3; D is possibly TRBD1 (5 bases). Germline lookup yields CDR1 LNHDA and CDR2 SQIVND (reference sequence). Between the trimmed V and J ends, which lost 1 base and 4 bases, there was a span of 11 bases. The CDR3 extends over 15 amino acids. In DNA form, the CDR3 reads TGTGCCAGTAGTATAGCTGGAGGGACCGGAAACACCATATATTTT. Translating it yields CASSIAGGTGNTIYF.

The chain links TRBV27 to TRBJ2-1; D unresolved. Germline CDR1 reads MNHEY; CDR2 reads SMNVEV (reference sequence). V shed 6 bases and J shed 2 bases, with 14 bases lying between them. The CDR3 loop spans 15 amino acids. The CDR3 DNA follows: TGTGCCAGCAGCCAGTACAGTCCACCCTACAATGAGCAGTTCTTC. Translated, it gives CASSQYSPPYNEQFF.

The V and J genes are TRBV5-4 and TRBJ2-7, with 9 nucleotides matching TRBD1. The CDR3 spans 14 residues. CDR1 is SGHNT, CDR2 YYREEE, per germline (reference sequence). V dropped 5 bases and J dropped 0; count of bases not matched to a gene: 3. The chain's CDR3 is CASSRDRDSYEQYF. The CDR3 DNA reads TGTGCCAGCAGTAGGGACAGGGACTCCTACGAGCAGTACTTC.

The chain is built from TRBV28 and TRBJ2-7, with a possible D match to TRBD1 (6 bases). Per germline, CDR1 MDHEN and CDR2 SYDVKM. This CDR3 comprises 17 residues. Deletions cut 0 bases from V and 2 bases from J, with 17 bases between. The CDR3 region is CASSLCAHRVPTYEQYF. CDR3 nucleotides: TGTGCCAGCAGTTTATGCGCCCACAGGGTACCTACCTACGAGCAGTACTTC.

The genes are TRBV12-5 and TRBJ2-5; 8 nucleotides line up with TRBD1. CDR3 size: 16 residues. CDR1 and CDR2 from the germline V gene are LGHNT and FRNRAP. With V trimmed by 7 bases and J by 4 bases, 14 bases remained unmatched. This CDR3 reads CASAIDDRGGGETQYF. The CDR3 DNA is TGTGCTAGTGCCATCGATGACAGGGGAGGAGGAGAGACCCAGTACTTC.

This chain uses TRBV5-1 with TRBJ2-5; 7 positions agree with TRBD2. The CDR3 loop spans 17 amino acids. Germline V gene sequence: CDR1 SGHRS, CDR2 YFSETQ. V lost 2 bases to trimming and J lost 5 bases; unmatched junction nucleotides: 15. Here the CDR3 DNA reads TGCGCCAGCAGCTTTCAACCCCCCGTGGGACTAACGGAGACCCAGTACTTC. Translating it yields CASSFQPPVGLTETQYF.

The chain combines TRBV10-3 with TRBJ1-3, with D perhaps TRBD1 (6 bases). This CDR3 has 16 amino acids. Germline lookup yields CDR1 ENHRY and CDR2 SYGVKD. V was clipped by 2 bases and J by 0 bases, with 11 bases between them. This chain's CDR3 is CAISENTGHSGNTIYF. DNA of the CDR3: TGTGCCATCAGTGAGAATACAGGGCACTCTGGAAACACCATATATTTT.

J is TRBJ1-5 and V is TRBV9; 8 nucleotides align to TRBD1. Trimming cost V 4 bases and J 13 bases; bases outside gene matches: 19. Looked up from germline, CDR1 is SGDLS and CDR2 is YYNGEE. This CDR3 spans 16 amino acids. CDR3 sequence reads: CASSPPQGAFLWPQHF. The CDR3 DNA is TGTGCCAGCAGCCCACCCCAGGGGGCGTTCCTGTGGCCGCAGCATTTT.

Here the CDR3 DNA reads TGCGCCAGCAGCCAAGATTTGGCAGTCTACGAGCAGTACTTC. Its protein product is CASSQDLAVYEQYF. The J gene is TRBJ2-7, the V gene TRBV4-1; D gene ambiguous. In germline, CDR1 is MGHRA, CDR2 YSYEKL. Trimming removed 0 bases at V and 3 bases at J, with 9 bases between. The CDR3 length is 14 residues.

The gene calls are TRBV5-4 and TRBJ1-2; no reliable D call. V dropped 1 base and J dropped 7 bases, with 14 bases sitting between them. CDR1 and CDR2 from the germline V gene are SGHNT and YYREEE (reference sequence). The CDR3 has 14 residues. The CDR3 DNA reads as TGTGCCAGCAGCTTGACTGGTGTGAGGAGTGGCTACACCTTC. Amino acids: CASSLTGVRSGYTF.

The chain joins TRBV19 to TRBJ2-2, with 11 positions matching TRBD2. J gave up 1 base and V 5 bases, and 6 bases lay outside the gene matches. The length of the CDR3 is 17 residues. CDR1 and CDR2 (germline): LNHDA, SQIVND (reference sequence). CDR3 protein: CASSPTGTSGNTGELFF. CDR3 sequence (DNA): TGTGCCAGTAGTCCAACCGGGACTAGCGGGAACACCGGGGAGCTGTTTTTT.

The J gene is TRBJ2-7, the V gene TRBV10-3; TRBD1 matches 8 bases. Germline CDR1 ENHRY, CDR2 SYGVKD. V was clipped by 4 bases and J by 3 bases; unmatched bases: 2. This CDR3 is 13 amino acids long. The CDR3 region has the DNA TGTGCCATCAGTGCGGGACAGGTCTACGAGCAGTACTTC. Its translation is CAISAGQVYEQYF.

The chain joins TRBV6-5 to TRBJ2-3; tentative D call: TRBD1 (6 bases). The CDR3 runs to 15 residues. The V gene lost 2 bases and the J gene lost 2 bases, with 11 bases spanning the gap. Germline V gene lookup returns CDR1 MNHEY and CDR2 SVGAGI. The CDR3 nucleotides are TGTGCCAGCAGTTACGTCAGGACAGCCACAGATACGCAGTATTTT. It yields the protein CASSYVRTATDTQYF.

The chain joins TRBV7-2 to TRBJ1-4; 7 bases agree with TRBD1. Germline trimming cut 2 bases from V and 6 bases from J; bases unmatched to any gene: 3. There are 14 residues in the CDR3. The germline CDR1 and CDR2 sequences are SGHTA and FQGNSA. In nucleotides, the CDR3 is TGTGCCAGCAGCTTAAGGGGGCAGGATGAAAAACTGTTTTTT. Residues: CASSLRGQDEKLFF.

The V call is TRBV28, the J call TRBJ2-7; D is perhaps TRBD1 (5 bases). Germline V gene sequence: CDR1 MDHEN, CDR2 SYDVKM. V was cut by 5 bases and J by 7 bases, with 21 bases left in between. CDR3 length: 15 amino acids. The CDR3 sequence is CASSKATDLRLEQYF. The CDR3 DNA reads as TGTGCCAGCAGTAAAGCGACAGATCTACGGTTGGAGCAGTACTTC.

This rearrangement joins TRBV2 to TRBJ2-2; 10 positions agree with TRBD1. The CDR3 loop spans 13 amino acids. Unmatched junction bases numbered 2, after V lost 7 bases and J lost 6 bases. Germline CDR1 and CDR2: SNHLY and FYNNEI. The CDR3 region has the DNA TGTGCCAGCACGGGACAGGGGTCCGGGGAGCTGTTTTTT. Translating gives CASTGQGSGELFF.

This clone occurred once. The V gene is TRBV7-9, the J gene TRBJ1-4, with TRBD1 identical over 7 bases. Per the germline V gene, CDR1 is SEHNR and CDR2 is FQNEAQ (reference sequence). The J segment lost 4 bases and the V segment lost 5 bases, leaving 7 bases of the junction unmatched. There are 15 residues in the CDR3. The CDR3 is CASSPDRASNEKLFF. CDR3 nucleotide sequence: TGTGCCAGCAGCCCTGACAGGGCGAGTAATGAAAAACTGTTTTTT.

J is TRBJ2-3 and V is TRBV6-1; 10 bases match TRBD2. In germline, CDR1 is MNHNS, CDR2 SASEGT. The trim removed 2 bases at V and 0 bases at J, leaving 5 bases unmatched. The CDR3 is made up of 17 amino acids. In DNA, the CDR3 is TGTGCCAGCAGTGAATACCTAGCGGGGGAAAGCACAGATACGCAGTATTTT. It yields the protein CASSEYLAGESTDTQYF.